A selection of T cell receptor beta chains follows, all from one sample in a study of T cells in Graves' hyperthyroidism and ophthalmopathy. TCRdb redid the calling of the multiplex PCR reads with MiXCR, one entry per CDR3 protein. In the table there are some 440,000 distinct CDR3 sequences, less than 20% of which are singletons. Sequencing used blood. Receptors originate from a woman under 30 with Graves' hyperthyroidism. Both conserved end residues are part of each CDR3. The D gene is left open where the match is weak.

J gene: TRBJ2-3; D gene: TRBD1; V gene: TRBV7-8; CDR3 protein: CASSYRGKDTQYF
J gene: TRBJ2-1; D gene: TRBD2; V gene: TRBV20-1; CDR3 protein: CSTPTSGVHEQFF
J gene: TRBJ2-7; D gene: .; V gene: TRBV12-3/TRBV12-4; CDR3 protein: CASSAPSDYEQYF
J gene: TRBJ2-5; D gene: .; V gene: TRBV6-1; CDR3 protein: CASRGGSETQYF
J gene: TRBJ2-1; D gene: .; V gene: TRBV6-2/TRBV6-3; CDR3 protein: CASSYPPHEQFF
J gene: TRBJ1-2; D gene: .; V gene: TRBV18; CDR3 protein: CASSPRDISNGYTF
J gene: TRBJ2-3; D gene: TRBD2; V gene: TRBV11-2; CDR3 protein: CASTRLAGGADTQYF
J gene: TRBJ2-7; D gene: .; V gene: TRBV11-1; CDR3 protein: CASSLIGRWYEQYF
J gene: TRBJ1-1; D gene: .; V gene: TRBV19; CDR3 protein: CASSPPPGSSNTEAFF
J gene: TRBJ1-1; D gene: TRBD1; V gene: TRBV5-1; CDR3 protein: CASRSQGTTEAFF
J gene: TRBJ1-1; D gene: .; V gene: TRBV7-2; CDR3 protein: CASSLVPGGSSGAFF
J gene: TRBJ2-7; D gene: .; V gene: TRBV11-1; CDR3 protein: CASSLSRSPPYEQYF
J gene: TRBJ1-2; D gene: .; V gene: TRBV27; CDR3 protein: CASSFRESGGYTF
J gene: TRBJ2-1; D gene: .; V gene: TRBV24-1; CDR3 protein: CATSDSQFGRNEQFF
J gene: TRBJ2-1; D gene: .; V gene: TRBV4-3; CDR3 protein: CASSQDRVGAGEQFF
J gene: TRBJ1-2; D gene: .; V gene: TRBV20-1; CDR3 protein: CSASQGSNYGYTF
J gene: TRBJ2-7; D gene: TRBD1; V gene: TRBV7-8; CDR3 protein: CASRQKQGGSYEQYF
J gene: TRBJ2-5; D gene: .; V gene: TRBV7-6; CDR3 protein: CASSLEIAVTQETQYF
J gene: TRBJ1-1; D gene: .; V gene: TRBV6-1; CDR3 protein: CASTWDSVGRAFF
J gene: TRBJ2-2; D gene: .; V gene: TRBV3-1; CDR3 protein: CASSQEWGVTGELFF
J gene: TRBJ1-5; D gene: .; V gene: TRBV12-3/TRBV12-4; CDR3 protein: CASSRTLVYSNQPQHF
J gene: TRBJ2-4; D gene: .; V gene: TRBV7-2; CDR3 protein: CASSLDRGTDIQYF
J gene: TRBJ1-6; D gene: .; V gene: TRBV15; CDR3 protein: CATSPGIHYNSPLHF
J gene: TRBJ1-4; D gene: .; V gene: TRBV7-9; CDR3 protein: CASTPPGSVNEKLFF
J gene: TRBJ2-3; D gene: TRBD1; V gene: TRBV12-3/TRBV12-4; CDR3 protein: CASSDQGGGTDTQYF
J gene: TRBJ1-1; D gene: TRBD1; V gene: TRBV10-3; CDR3 protein: CAIGTGGMNTEAFF
J gene: TRBJ2-2; D gene: .; V gene: TRBV9; CDR3 protein: CASSVVMGTGELFF
J gene: TRBJ2-7; D gene: .; V gene: TRBV20-1; CDR3 protein: CSARRSTLTSYEQYF
J gene: TRBJ1-2; D gene: .; V gene: TRBV20-1; CDR3 protein: CSTGRHPLYTF
J gene: TRBJ2-5; D gene: .; V gene: TRBV20-1; CDR3 protein: CSARSGSETQYF
J gene: TRBJ2-5; D gene: .; V gene: TRBV15; CDR3 protein: CATSREGLKETQYF
J gene: TRBJ2-7; D gene: .; V gene: TRBV6-1; CDR3 protein: CASSVRDTSYEQYF
J gene: TRBJ1-3; D gene: .; V gene: TRBV28; CDR3 protein: CASSDRDSGNTIYF
J gene: TRBJ2-1; D gene: TRBD2; V gene: TRBV7-9; CDR3 protein: CASSAPNLGLAGVYNEQFF
J gene: TRBJ1-1; D gene: .; V gene: TRBV10-1; CDR3 protein: CASSERPRMGTLGPRAEAFF
J gene: TRBJ1-5; D gene: .; V gene: TRBV11-2; CDR3 protein: CASSHPGLHQPQHF
J gene: TRBJ2-1; D gene: TRBD2; V gene: TRBV20-1; CDR3 protein: CSASTSGRYNEQFF